This section outlines one T cell receptor (beta chain) sequence together with its context. This clonotype registers as medium-sized (0.01 to 0.1%) within its sample. Its antigen is unknown. No much larger clone exists at a distance of one base, and base qualities are not known. Four subsets defined by PD-1 and/or TIGIT were sorted from live CD3+CD8+TCRalphabeta+ cells on a BD FACSAria II cell sorter. To characterize how relevant each subset is to anti-PD-1 therapy response, circulating CD8 T cells were sorted into four subsets based on PD-1 and TIGIT expression. For every sorted CD8 T-cell subset, sequencing covered both the TCR alpha and the TCR beta chains. Peripheral blood was drawn before the first anti-PD-1 injection and after two and four injections. Ficoll gradient centrifugation was used to isolate PBMCs immediately. Until use, PBMCs were cryopreserved in liquid nitrogen in RPMI containing around 19% FCS and around 10% DMSO. After thawing, PBMCs were stained with a viability dye plus antibodies against CD3, CD8alpha, TCRalphabeta, PD-1 and TIGIT. The RNeasy Kit was used to extract total RNA, and all samples came in with a RIN above 7.

The CDR3 goes from the cysteine to the phenylalanine over 13 residues. Only CDR3 DNA remains: 39 bases, in frame from the first base. The junction carries 10 bases between V and J, which are trimmed by 2 bases and 6 bases respectively. This record belongs to a study of circulating CD8 cells and anti-PD-1 response in melanoma (dated by TCRdb to 2020 to 2022). Background on the whole study: Patients received nivolumab intravenously at 3 mg/kg every 2 weeks. The TCR repertoire analysis included some eleven melanoma patients, of whom 7 were non-responders and 4 were responders. PD-1 on on-treatment samples was detected using a biotinylated anti-human IgG4 antibody. Responders were defined as patients showing complete or partial responses, and non-responders as patients showing stable or progressive disease (RECIST v1.1). Of the roughly 13 patients in the melanoma cohort, anti-PD-1 was received as first-line therapy by seven patients, and prior targeted therapy or immunotherapy had been received by six patients. Points the paper makes about the study in general: Repertoires were largely private between subsets, with under 8% of TRB clonotypes shared at M1; sharing was highest between DPOS and TIGIT. Since no tumor material could be accessed, the researchers instead assessed tumor reactivity using peptide assays on expanded sorted subsets. The highest diversity was observed in the DNEG repertoire, similar and higher clonality was shown by the PD-1 and DPOS repertoires, and the lowest diversity was found in the TIGIT repertoires. Because material was limited, experiments were generally done without replicates. The cohort included both treatment-naive and previously treated patients, and the authors noted that this mix could influence results. Only baseline and M1 samples from a small cohort with few responders were used in the published TCR repertoire comparisons.

TCRdb names NextSeq 500 as the instrument used. The QIAseq Immune Repertoire RNA Library Kit, Human TCR Panel was used to prepare TCR libraries from around 14 ng of total RNA. TCR libraries were sequenced on an Illumina NextSeq with a Mid Output V2 kit, using asymmetric 261x41 paired-end reads. Every TCR library was diluted down to around 4 nM, then pooled, denatured and loaded at about 0.92 pM. Concerning the study's data processing: TCR FASTQ files were processed in the QIAGEN GeneGlobe Data Analysis Center, and downstream analysis was performed in R 3.5.2. Clonality was computed as one minus Shannon entropy normalized by the log of the number of unique productive sequences. Fisher exact tests at 5% FDR, run separately within each subset, picked out TRA or TRB clonotypes whose abundance differed between baseline and M1. Differentially abundant clonotypes were grouped as emerging, expanding, contracting or non-expanding/contracting. Morisita's overlap index was used to measure repertoire overlap between patients. The public reads were reanalyzed by TCRdb: fastp trimming at Q25, MiXCR alignment, in-frame beta chains only. Rows are combined by CDR3 protein, so each entry shows the most common genes and DNA. These V and J calls rely on TCRdb rather than the paper's analysis. This sample has some 2,000 distinct CDR3 sequences in its table, and around 7.1% of those were observed once. The top ten constitute 2.5% to 3.5% of the sample.

The rearrangement combines TRBV12-3 or TRBV12-4 with TRBJ1-2, with no confidently assigned D gene. The sequences come from CD8+ T cells from PBMCs, collected at baseline or after one month of anti-PD-1 therapy (not recorded which). The sequence was collected from a human donor with melanoma. Read as DNA, the sequence is TGTGCCAGCAGTTTAAACCCCCGAGATGGCTACACCTTC. Translated, this gives CASSLNPRDGYTF.